This TCR beta chain originates from a study of PD-L1 blockade in urothelial cancer. At the level of the study: Bladder-origin urothelial cancer in males described about 85% of the 29 patients.

Time point reported: pretreatment peripheral blood. Germline V lookup: CDR1 LNHDA, CDR2 SQIVND (reference sequence). The V end lost 3 bases, the J end lost 5 bases, and 8 bases lay between the germline ends. The CDR3 length is 12 residues. Some clones are missing from TCRdb's copy, which holds only in-frame ones; the method was immunoSEQ multiplex PCR. The table has about 50,000 clones, around 74% seen once. V and J are TRBV19 and TRBJ2-7; no clear D. Sequencing was performed on PBMCs, taken around atezolizumab (anti-PD-L1) treatment. The receptor's source is a man aged 65-85 years with urothelial cancer. CDR3 nucleotide sequence: TGTGCCAGTAGTATTCCCCCGGACGAGCAGTACTTC. Amino acid sequence: CASSIPPDEQYF. Complete variable domain (other parts from reference TRBV19 and TRBJ2-7): DGGITQSPKYLFRKEGQNVTLSCEQNLNHDAMYWYRQDPGQGLRLIYYSQIVNDFQKGDIAEGYSVSREKKESFPLTVTSAQKNPTAFYLCASSIPPDEQYFGPGTRLTVT.